This T cell receptor (beta chain) was captured in a study of T cell changes during pregnancy in multiple sclerosis. The assay was immunoSEQ multiplex PCR, and TCRdb's table has in-frame clones only and misses some. The repertoire holds about 32,000 clones, 91% seen once, with about 4.3% in the top ten. V shed 7 bases and J 7 bases; nucleotides not matched to a gene: 9. The germline CDR1 and CDR2 sequences are MNHEY and SVGAGI. This CDR3 is 15 amino acids long. This rearrangement joins TRBV6-5 to TRBJ1-6; 8 bases map to TRBD1. The sample in question was CD8+ T cells from peripheral blood mononuclear cells, obtained in the second trimester of pregnancy. The receptor was isolated from a female donor in good health, enrolled as a control in a pregnancy study. The CDR3 region has the DNA TGTGCCAGCACCGGAGGGACAGGCAGAAATTCACCCCTCCACTTT. Its protein product is CASTGGTGRNSPLHF.